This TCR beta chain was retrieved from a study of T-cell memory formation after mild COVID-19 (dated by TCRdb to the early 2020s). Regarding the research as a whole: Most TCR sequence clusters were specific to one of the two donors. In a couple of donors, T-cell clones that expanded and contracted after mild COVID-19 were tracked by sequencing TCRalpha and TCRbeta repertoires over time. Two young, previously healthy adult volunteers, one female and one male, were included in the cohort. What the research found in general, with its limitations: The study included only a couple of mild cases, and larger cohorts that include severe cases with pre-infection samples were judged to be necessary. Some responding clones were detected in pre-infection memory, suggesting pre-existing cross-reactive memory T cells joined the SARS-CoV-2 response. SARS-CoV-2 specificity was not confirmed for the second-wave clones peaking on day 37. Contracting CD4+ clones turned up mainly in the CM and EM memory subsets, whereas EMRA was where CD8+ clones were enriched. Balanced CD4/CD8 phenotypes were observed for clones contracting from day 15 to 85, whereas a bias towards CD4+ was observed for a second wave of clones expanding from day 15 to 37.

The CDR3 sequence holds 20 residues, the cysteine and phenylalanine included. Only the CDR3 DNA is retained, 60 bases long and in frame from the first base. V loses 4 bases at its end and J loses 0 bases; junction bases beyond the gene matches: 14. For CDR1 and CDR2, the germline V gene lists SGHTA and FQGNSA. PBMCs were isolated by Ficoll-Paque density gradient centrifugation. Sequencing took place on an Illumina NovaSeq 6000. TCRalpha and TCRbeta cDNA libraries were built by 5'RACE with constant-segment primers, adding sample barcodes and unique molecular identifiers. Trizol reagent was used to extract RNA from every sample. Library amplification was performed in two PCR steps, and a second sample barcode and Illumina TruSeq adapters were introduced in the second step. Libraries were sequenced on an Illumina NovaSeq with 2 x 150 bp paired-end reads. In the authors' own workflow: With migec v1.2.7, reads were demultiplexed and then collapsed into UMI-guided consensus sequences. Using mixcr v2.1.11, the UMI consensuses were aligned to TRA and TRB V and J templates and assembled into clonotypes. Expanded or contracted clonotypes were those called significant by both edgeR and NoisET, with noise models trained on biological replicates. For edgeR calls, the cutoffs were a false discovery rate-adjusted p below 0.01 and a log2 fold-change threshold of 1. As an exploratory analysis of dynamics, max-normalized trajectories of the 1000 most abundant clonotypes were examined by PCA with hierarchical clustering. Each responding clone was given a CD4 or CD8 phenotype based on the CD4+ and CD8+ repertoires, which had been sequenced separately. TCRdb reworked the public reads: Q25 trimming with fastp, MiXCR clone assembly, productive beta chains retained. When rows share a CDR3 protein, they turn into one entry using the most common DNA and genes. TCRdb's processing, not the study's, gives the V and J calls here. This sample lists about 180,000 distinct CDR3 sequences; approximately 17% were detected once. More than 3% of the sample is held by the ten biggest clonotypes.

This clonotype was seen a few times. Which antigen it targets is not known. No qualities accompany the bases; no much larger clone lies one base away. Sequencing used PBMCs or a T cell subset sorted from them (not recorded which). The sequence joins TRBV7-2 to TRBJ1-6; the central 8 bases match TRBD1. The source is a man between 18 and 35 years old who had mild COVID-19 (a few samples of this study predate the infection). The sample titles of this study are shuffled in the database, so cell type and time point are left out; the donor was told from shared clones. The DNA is TGTGCCAGCAGCTCTCCCTTTCCCAGGGGGCCTAGCTCCTATAATTCACCCCTCCACTTT. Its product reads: CASSSPFPRGPSSYNSPLHF.